This entry lists 8 T cell receptor beta chains sequenced from one sample in a study of response to subunit inactivated influenza vaccine. TCRdb fed the RT-PCR reads into MiXCR, producing one record per CDR3 protein. The sample yields about 540,000 distinct CDR3 sequences, less than 25% seen once. The same sample was also used in a study of T cells expressing NK-cell markers. From that second work: Libraries used 5'RACE template switching adding universal primer site and UMIs.

The specimen comprised CD4+ T cells sorted from PBMCs, sampled roughly 13 days after vaccination. Receptors originate from a man between 45 and 60 years old who received an inactivated influenza vaccine.

This clonotype was seen a single time. The chain couples TRBV7-9 to TRBJ2-6, with D possibly being TRBD1 (5 bases). Deletions cut 0 bases from V and 1 base from J, with 10 bases between. The CDR3 loop spans 17 amino acids. CDR1 is SEHNR and CDR2 is FQNEAQ in the germline V gene (reference sequence). This CDR3 is CASSLAAGKSGANVLTF. The DNA for the CDR3 is TGTGCCAGCAGCTTAGCGGCAGGGAAGTCTGGGGCCAACGTCCTGACTTTC.

V and J are TRBV4-2 and TRBJ2-5; a possible D gene is TRBD1 (5 bases). CDR3 size: 14 residues. The V gene's germline CDR1 is LGHNA and CDR2 YNFKEQ. Trimming pared 1 base from V and 5 bases from J, leaving 11 bases between. As DNA, the CDR3 is TGTGCCAGCAGCCAAGCCCAGGGCGCCGAGACCCAGTACTTC. This gives the protein CASSQAQGAETQYF.

V and J are TRBV12-3 or TRBV12-4 and TRBJ1-1; no firm D call. The CDR3 is 12 amino acids. The V and J ends lost 4 bases and 3 bases respectively, with 6 bases between them. The CDR3 nucleotides read TGTGCCAGCAGTTATGGGTACACTGAAGCTTTCTTT. Translated, it gives CASSYGYTEAFF.

This clonotype was recorded only once. The CDR3 nucleotides read TGCAGCGTCGCCAAAGGGACAGGGCGGGAAGAGACCCAGTACTTC. Amino acid sequence: CSVAKGTGREETQYF. The rearrangement joins TRBV29-1 to TRBJ2-5, with 9 bases lining up with TRBD1. This CDR3 spans 15 amino acids. J was trimmed by 3 bases and V by 6 bases; bases with no gene match: 11. Germline V gene data show CDR1 as SQVTM and CDR2 as ANQGSEA.

In its sample, this clonotype was seen a few times. V is TRBV12-3 or TRBV12-4 and J is TRBJ2-3, with 7 bases lining up with TRBD2. The V segment lost 5 bases and the J segment 11 bases; nucleotides outside the gene matches: 4. The CDR3 runs to 11 residues. CDR3 coding DNA: TGTGCCAGCAGTCCAGGCGGGGGGCAGTATTTT. This encodes CASSPGGGQYF.

V and J are TRBV30 and TRBJ1-5; 7 nucleotides align to TRBD1. This CDR3 has 14 residues. V gave up 5 bases and J gave up 7 bases; unmatched junction bases: 11. Germline lookup yields CDR1 GTSNPN and CDR2 SVGIG (reference sequence). DNA of the CDR3: TGTGCCTGGGCACGGGGACAGAGTTCACAGCCCCAGCATTTT. Protein sequence: CAWARGQSSQPQHF.

This clonotype was picked up a small number of times. The chain couples TRBV29-1 to TRBJ2-4; D unresolved. Germline CDR1 reads SQVTM; CDR2 reads ANQGSEA. V was shortened by 7 bases and J by 3 bases, with 13 bases between the two germline ends. The CDR3 runs to 13 residues. CDR3 region: CSAVDAYKNIQYF. CDR3 sequence (DNA): TGCAGCGCCGTGGACGCTTACAAAAACATTCAGTACTTC.

This clonotype has just a few counts. The chain uses TRBV28 and TRBJ2-7; D might be TRBD2 (6 bases). Between the trimmed V and J ends, which lost 11 bases and 9 bases, there was a span of 14 bases. Germline CDR1 reads MDHEN; CDR2 reads SYDVKM. The CDR3 is 10 amino acids. In DNA, the CDR3 is TGTGCCGGAGGGGAATTTGGGCAGTACTTC. It yields the protein CAGGEFGQYF.